This is a list of T cell receptor beta chains from one sample in a study of blood T cell repertoires in COVID-19. The method was immunoSEQ multiplex PCR; TCRdb's version includes in-frame clones alone and lacks a portion of them. The sample holds under 300,000 clones, roughly 88% seen once. Sequencing was done on a sample of peripheral blood. These receptors came from a man aged 35-49 years who had recovered from COVID-19. CDR3s include the opening cysteine and the closing phenylalanine or tryptophan. The order of the fields is D gene, clone size, V gene, J gene, CDR3 DNA, CDR3 protein. A D gene is named only where the DNA matches it firmly. Clone size is given for some rows only: seen once, a few or many times, or a class if the clone is expanded.

D gene: .; clone size: .; V gene: TRBV6-5; J gene: TRBJ2-1; CDR3 DNA: TGTGCCAGCGCAGGGTTCGATGAGCAGTTCTTC; CDR3 protein: CASAGFDEQFF
D gene: .; clone size: .; V gene: TRBV27; J gene: TRBJ1-5; CDR3 DNA: TGTGCCAGCAGTTTATCGTTCTATCAGCCCCAGCATTTT; CDR3 protein: CASSLSFYQPQHF
D gene: TRBD1; clone size: .; V gene: TRBV19; J gene: TRBJ1-1; CDR3 DNA: TGTGCCAGTAGTCCCCACAGGGGCCCCGGTGGGACTGAAGCTTTCTTT; CDR3 protein: CASSPHRGPGGTEAFF
D gene: .; clone size: .; V gene: TRBV3-1/TRBV3-2; J gene: TRBJ1-6; CDR3 DNA: TGTGCCAGCAGCCCGGGGGAGGCGAACTCCTATAATTCACCCCTCCACTTT; CDR3 protein: CASSPGEANSYNSPLHF
D gene: .; clone size: many; V gene: TRBV5-1; J gene: TRBJ2-3; CDR3 DNA: TGCGCCAGCAGCTTGTCGGTCACTAGCACAGATACGCAGTATTTT; CDR3 protein: CASSLSVTSTDTQYF
D gene: .; clone size: .; V gene: TRBV6-2/TRBV6-3; J gene: TRBJ2-7; CDR3 DNA: TGTGCCAGCAGTGGAAACAGGGGAGGCGAGCAGTACTTC; CDR3 protein: CASSGNRGGEQYF
D gene: TRBD1; clone size: .; V gene: TRBV19; J gene: TRBJ2-5; CDR3 DNA: TGTGCCAGTAGGGTGACAGGGGGTCCGGGGACCCAGTACTTC; CDR3 protein: CASRVTGGPGTQYF
D gene: .; clone size: few; V gene: TRBV5-4; J gene: TRBJ1-1; CDR3 DNA: TGTGCCAGCAGCCCAGAGGTTAGCCCGAACACTGAAGCTTTCTTT; CDR3 protein: CASSPEVSPNTEAFF
D gene: TRBD2; clone size: .; V gene: TRBV2; J gene: TRBJ2-4; CDR3 DNA: TGTGCCAGCATGACTAGCGGGGGGACCAAAAACATTCAGTACTTC; CDR3 protein: CASMTSGGTKNIQYF
D gene: .; clone size: .; V gene: TRBV20-1; J gene: TRBJ1-1; CDR3 DNA: TGCAGTGCTAGAGGGGGGACAGAAGCTTTCTTT; CDR3 protein: CSARGGTEAFF
D gene: .; clone size: .; V gene: TRBV19; J gene: TRBJ1-6; CDR3 DNA: TGTGCCAGTAGTATGGGACAAGTACCGAACCACTTT; CDR3 protein: CASSMGQVPNHF
D gene: .; clone size: .; V gene: TRBV11-3; J gene: TRBJ2-1; CDR3 DNA: TGTGCCAGCAGCCCCGGAAGAGGTAGCCCGGGCAATGAGCAGTTCTTC; CDR3 protein: CASSPGRGSPGNEQFF
D gene: .; clone size: .; V gene: TRBV4-1; J gene: TRBJ1-6; CDR3 DNA: TGCGCCAGCAGCCAAGGCGGAGGTTGGGGTTCACCCCTCCACTTT; CDR3 protein: CASSQGGGWGSPLHF
D gene: .; clone size: .; V gene: TRBV13; J gene: TRBJ2-2; CDR3 DNA: TGTGCCAGCAGCTGGGGCAGAACGAACACCGGGGAGCTGTTTTTT; CDR3 protein: CASSWGRTNTGELFF
D gene: TRBD1; clone size: .; V gene: TRBV9; J gene: TRBJ2-7; CDR3 DNA: TGTGCCAGCAGCGTAGATGGGGGACAGGGGGTGTACGAGCAGTACTTC; CDR3 protein: CASSVDGGQGVYEQYF
D gene: .; clone size: .; V gene: TRBV19; J gene: TRBJ2-6; CDR3 DNA: TGTGCCAGTAGTATTGGGGCAGGGGCCAACGTCCTGACTTTC; CDR3 protein: CASSIGAGANVLTF
D gene: .; clone size: once; V gene: TRBV21-1; J gene: TRBJ2-2; CDR3 DNA: TGTGCCAGCAGCACCCGGGACAGTCACAAGACCGGGGAGCTGTTTTTT; CDR3 protein: CASSTRDSHKTGELFF
D gene: .; clone size: .; V gene: TRBV18; J gene: TRBJ1-4; CDR3 DNA: TGTGCCAGCTCACGAAGCCGACAGTCAACTAATGAAAAACTGTTTTTT; CDR3 protein: CASSRSRQSTNEKLFF
D gene: TRBD1; clone size: .; V gene: TRBV3-1/TRBV3-2; J gene: TRBJ1-1; CDR3 DNA: TGTGCCAGCAGCCCAGGGGGTTACACTGAAGCTTTCTTT; CDR3 protein: CASSPGGYTEAFF
D gene: .; clone size: .; V gene: TRBV29-1; J gene: TRBJ2-1; CDR3 DNA: TGCAGCGGGGAGGCGTGGGCTTCGAATGAGCAGTTCTTC; CDR3 protein: CSGEAWASNEQFF
D gene: .; clone size: .; V gene: TRBV19; J gene: TRBJ2-2; CDR3 DNA: TGTGCCCGCGACACCGGGGAGCTGTTTTTT; CDR3 protein: CARDTGELFF
D gene: .; clone size: .; V gene: TRBV30; J gene: TRBJ1-6; CDR3 DNA: TGTGCCTGGAGTGTACAGTGGTTCTCACCCCTCCACTTT; CDR3 protein: CAWSVQWFSPLHF
D gene: .; clone size: .; V gene: TRBV18; J gene: TRBJ1-1; CDR3 DNA: TGTGCCAGCTTTGCTGGTGGGCAGTTGAACACTGAAGCTTTCTTT; CDR3 protein: CASFAGGQLNTEAFF
D gene: .; clone size: few; V gene: TRBV5-1; J gene: TRBJ1-1; CDR3 DNA: TGCGCCAGCAGCCCGGACAGCTTGAACACTGAAGCTTTCTTT; CDR3 protein: CASSPDSLNTEAFF
D gene: .; clone size: .; V gene: TRBV5-6; J gene: TRBJ1-2; CDR3 DNA: TGTGCCAGCAGCTTGGCCGGGGGGGACACAGCTAACTATGGCTACACCTTC; CDR3 protein: CASSLAGGDTANYGYTF
D gene: .; clone size: once; V gene: TRBV15; J gene: TRBJ1-2; CDR3 DNA: TGTGCCACCAGCAGGGTTGGAACAGGTGAAGGCTACACCTTC; CDR3 protein: CATSRVGTGEGYTF
D gene: .; clone size: .; V gene: TRBV5-1; J gene: TRBJ2-2; CDR3 DNA: TGCGCCAGCAGCCGGGGGACGCAGAACACCGGGGAGCTGTTTTTT; CDR3 protein: CASSRGTQNTGELFF
D gene: .; clone size: .; V gene: TRBV19; J gene: TRBJ2-5; CDR3 DNA: TGTGCCAGTAGTACCGAAGCCGAGACCCAGTACTTC; CDR3 protein: CASSTEAETQYF
D gene: TRBD1; clone size: once; V gene: TRBV5-1; J gene: TRBJ1-2; CDR3 DNA: TGCGCCAGCAGCCCTGGACAGGGTAGCTATGGCTACACCTTC; CDR3 protein: CASSPGQGSYGYTF
D gene: TRBD1; clone size: .; V gene: TRBV9; J gene: TRBJ2-4; CDR3 DNA: TGTGCCAGCAGCGTAGACAGGGGCATTCAGTACTTC; CDR3 protein: CASSVDRGIQYF
D gene: TRBD2; clone size: few; V gene: TRBV14; J gene: TRBJ2-5; CDR3 DNA: TGTGCCAGCAGCCAAGGAGCGGGAGCCGAGACCCAGTACTTC; CDR3 protein: CASSQGAGAETQYF
D gene: .; clone size: .; V gene: TRBV19; J gene: TRBJ2-2; CDR3 DNA: TGTGCCAGTAGTATAGGTTACGGGGGGAACACCGGGGAGCTGTTTTTT; CDR3 protein: CASSIGYGGNTGELFF
D gene: .; clone size: .; V gene: TRBV3-1/TRBV3-2; J gene: TRBJ1-5; CDR3 DNA: TGTGCCAGCAGCTCTTCAGGGCGTGGGTTCAATCAGCCCCAGCATTTT; CDR3 protein: CASSSSGRGFNQPQHF
D gene: TRBD1; clone size: .; V gene: TRBV18; J gene: TRBJ1-2; CDR3 DNA: TGTGCCAGCTCACCACAAGGGACAGGAGGTTACTATGGCTACACCTTC; CDR3 protein: CASSPQGTGGYYGYTF
D gene: TRBD1; clone size: .; V gene: TRBV9; J gene: TRBJ2-7; CDR3 DNA: TGTGCCAGCAGCGACCGACAGGGGGCGCGGTGTGAGCAGTACTTC; CDR3 protein: CASSDRQGARCEQYF
D gene: TRBD1; clone size: .; V gene: TRBV5-1; J gene: TRBJ1-1; CDR3 DNA: TGCGCCAGCAGCTCCGGGACAGGGGTCACTGAAGCTTTCTTT; CDR3 protein: CASSSGTGVTEAFF
D gene: .; clone size: .; V gene: TRBV20-1; J gene: TRBJ1-1; CDR3 DNA: TGCAGTGCTAGGGGCTTAACTGAAGCTTTCTTT; CDR3 protein: CSARGLTEAFF
D gene: .; clone size: .; V gene: TRBV7-2; J gene: TRBJ2-7; CDR3 DNA: TGTGCCAGCATACTAGTCCCTCTCTCCTACGAGCAGTACTTC; CDR3 protein: CASILVPLSYEQYF
D gene: .; clone size: .; V gene: TRBV9; J gene: TRBJ1-1; CDR3 DNA: TGTGCCAGCAGCGTAGCTCCAGCCGCGGACACTGAAGCTTTCTTT; CDR3 protein: CASSVAPAADTEAFF
D gene: TRBD1; clone size: .; V gene: TRBV9; J gene: TRBJ1-2; CDR3 DNA: TGTGCCAGCAGCGAAAGCCCGGGACAGGCAGACCAAAACTATGGCTACACCTTC; CDR3 protein: CASSESPGQADQNYGYTF
D gene: TRBD1; clone size: .; V gene: TRBV6-2/TRBV6-3; J gene: TRBJ2-7; CDR3 DNA: TGTGCCAGCAGTTCTCTGATGACAGGGACCTACGAGCAGTACTTC; CDR3 protein: CASSSLMTGTYEQYF
D gene: .; clone size: .; V gene: TRBV18; J gene: TRBJ1-3; CDR3 DNA: TGTGCCAGCTCGACCAGTCGGGACTCTGGAAACACCATATATTTT; CDR3 protein: CASSTSRDSGNTIYF
D gene: TRBD1; clone size: .; V gene: TRBV11-3; J gene: TRBJ2-7; CDR3 DNA: TGTGCCAGCAGCCTAGAGGTCTCCCCGGGACAGCCCTACGAGCAGTACTTC; CDR3 protein: CASSLEVSPGQPYEQYF
D gene: .; clone size: .; V gene: TRBV19; J gene: TRBJ2-7; CDR3 DNA: TGTGCCAGTAAAGAACAGGTCAGCTCCTACGAGCAGTACTTC; CDR3 protein: CASKEQVSSYEQYF
D gene: TRBD2; clone size: .; V gene: TRBV7-9; J gene: TRBJ2-2; CDR3 DNA: TGTGCCAGCAGCTCACTAGCGGGGGGGCCGTCGAACACCGGGGAGCTGTTTTTT; CDR3 protein: CASSSLAGGPSNTGELFF